The sequence of this T cell receptor beta chain was determined in a study of blood T cell repertoires in COVID-19. About the research overall: Nucleic acid was either cDNA or gDNA, and it came from T cells, B-cell-depleted T cells, or PBMCs.

The V and J ends lost 3 bases and 5 bases, in that order; junction bases with no gene match: 7. This CDR3 is built from 15 residues. The germline gives CDR1 MNHNS, CDR2 SASEGT. Those who participated ranged in age from roughly 18 to 89 years and resided in under 25 US areas. Clinical histories supplied by participants themselves formed the basis of cohort assignment. Profiled with immunoSEQ multiplex PCR; TCRdb holds only in-frame clones, not every one. The repertoire holds approximately 250,000 clones, around nine tenths seen once, with around 2% in the top ten. Material for sequencing was PBMCs or T cells enriched from blood (not recorded which). This sequence originates from a woman aged 55-70 years in a cohort exposed to, infected with or recovered from COVID-19 (not recorded which). The chain combines TRBV6-1 with TRBJ2-1, with 7 bases lining up with TRBD2. DNA of the CDR3: TGTGCCAGCAGTGATGGGGCTAGCGGAGACAATGAGCAGTTCTTC. Protein sequence: CASSDGASGDNEQFF.